What follows is one TCR beta chain and its context. As yet, its antigen is unknown. The sample comes from a study of cytomegalovirus exposure and HLA in healthy donors. On the study more broadly: Among about 179 million T cells, an earlier analysis found 117 million unique TCR beta sequences. When roughly 420 donors were genotyped, more than 70% of them were found to fall in the Caucasian-associated ancestry cluster.

Regarding the study as a whole: It was likely that a cluster of highly shared sequence variants was a sequencing artifact. Researchers reported in a later analysis that a missense DCLRE1C variant was tied to TCR beta V- and J-gene trimming.

Trimming removed 2 bases at V and 4 bases at J, with 12 bases between. Germline CDR1 reads SGHRS; CDR2 reads YFSETQ. The CDR3 is 14 residues long. This PCR relied on a set of 60 Vbeta primers and 13 Jbeta primers. Profiled with immunoSEQ multiplex PCR; TCRdb holds only in-frame clones, not every one. Here the sample spans 200,000 or so clones, approximately 80% being singletons. The chain joins TRBV5-1 to TRBJ2-5; possible D gene TRBD2, 6 bases. The sequenced sample consisted of PBMCs. This clonotype was sampled from a woman aged 25-40 years in good health and CMV-seropositive. The CDR3, as DNA: TGCGCCAGCAGCTTAAGCGGGTGGGGAGAGACCCAGTACTTC. This translates into CASSLSGWGETQYF. The full variable domain, rest sourced from reference TRBV5-1 and TRBJ2-5, is KAGVTQTPRYLIKTRGQQVTLSCSPISGHRSVSWYQQTPGQGLQFLFEYFSETQRNKGNFPGRFSGRQFSNSRSEMNVSTLELGDSALYLCASSLSGWGETQYFGPGTRLLVL.